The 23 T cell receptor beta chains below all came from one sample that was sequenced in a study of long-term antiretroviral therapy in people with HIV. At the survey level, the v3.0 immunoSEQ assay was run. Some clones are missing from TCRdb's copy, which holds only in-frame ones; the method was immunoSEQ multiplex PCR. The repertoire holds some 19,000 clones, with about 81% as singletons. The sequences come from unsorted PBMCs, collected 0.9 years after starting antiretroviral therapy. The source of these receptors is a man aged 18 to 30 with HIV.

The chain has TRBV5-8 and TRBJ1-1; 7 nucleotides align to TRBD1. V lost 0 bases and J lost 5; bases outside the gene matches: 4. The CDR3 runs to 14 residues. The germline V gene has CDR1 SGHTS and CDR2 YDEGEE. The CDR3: CASSLGSGGTEAFF. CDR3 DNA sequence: TGTGCCAGCAGCTTGGGGTCAGGGGGGACTGAAGCTTTCTTT.

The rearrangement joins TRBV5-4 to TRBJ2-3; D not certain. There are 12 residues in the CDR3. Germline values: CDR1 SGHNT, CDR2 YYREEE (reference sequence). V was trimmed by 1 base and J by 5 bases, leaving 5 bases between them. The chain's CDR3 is CASSLNEDTQYF. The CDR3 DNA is TGTGCCAGCAGCTTGAACGAAGATACGCAGTATTTT.

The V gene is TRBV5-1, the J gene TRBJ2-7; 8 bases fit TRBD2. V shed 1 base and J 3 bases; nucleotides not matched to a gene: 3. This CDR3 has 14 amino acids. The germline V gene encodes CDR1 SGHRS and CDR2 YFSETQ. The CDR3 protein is CASSLTGGIYEQYF. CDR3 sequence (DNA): TGCGCCAGCAGCTTGACGGGGGGGATCTACGAGCAGTACTTC.

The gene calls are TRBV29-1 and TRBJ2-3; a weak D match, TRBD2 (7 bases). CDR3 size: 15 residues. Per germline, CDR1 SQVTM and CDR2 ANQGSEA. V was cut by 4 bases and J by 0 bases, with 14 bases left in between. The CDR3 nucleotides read TGCAGCGTTGCGGGGGGCAGCGCTAGCACAGATACGCAGTATTTT. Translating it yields CSVAGGSASTDTQYF.

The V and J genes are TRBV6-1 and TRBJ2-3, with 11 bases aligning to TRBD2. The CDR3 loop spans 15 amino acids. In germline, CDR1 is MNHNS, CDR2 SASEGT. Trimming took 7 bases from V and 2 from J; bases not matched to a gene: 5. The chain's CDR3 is CASNIAGGTTDTQYF. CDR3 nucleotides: TGTGCCAGCAATATAGCGGGGGGGACCACAGATACGCAGTATTTT.

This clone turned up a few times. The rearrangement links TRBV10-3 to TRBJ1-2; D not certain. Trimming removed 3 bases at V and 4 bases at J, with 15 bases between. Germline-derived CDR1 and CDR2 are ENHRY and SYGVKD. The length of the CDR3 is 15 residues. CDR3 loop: CAISDSSYPLYGYTF. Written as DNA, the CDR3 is TGTGCCATCAGTGACAGCTCATATCCTCTCTATGGCTACACCTTC.

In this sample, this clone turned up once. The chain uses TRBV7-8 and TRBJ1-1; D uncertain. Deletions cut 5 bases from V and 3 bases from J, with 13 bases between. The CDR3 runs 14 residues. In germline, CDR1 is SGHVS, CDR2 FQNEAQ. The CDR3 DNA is TGTGCCAGCAGCCCCTCCAGTTCGTACACTGAAGCTTTCTTT. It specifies CASSPSSSYTEAFF.

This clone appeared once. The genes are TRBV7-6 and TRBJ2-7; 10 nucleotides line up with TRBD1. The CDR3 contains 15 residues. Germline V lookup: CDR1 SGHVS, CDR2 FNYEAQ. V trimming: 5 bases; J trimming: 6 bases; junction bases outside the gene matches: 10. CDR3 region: CASSLIRDRGFEQYF. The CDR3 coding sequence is TGTGCCAGCAGCCTTATCCGGGACAGGGGATTCGAGCAGTACTTC.

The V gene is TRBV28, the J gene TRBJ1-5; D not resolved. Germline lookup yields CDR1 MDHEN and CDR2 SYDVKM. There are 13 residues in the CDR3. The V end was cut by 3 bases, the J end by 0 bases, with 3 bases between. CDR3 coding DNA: TGTGCCAGCAGTTTTGATAGCAATCAGCCCCAGCATTTT. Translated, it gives CASSFDSNQPQHF.

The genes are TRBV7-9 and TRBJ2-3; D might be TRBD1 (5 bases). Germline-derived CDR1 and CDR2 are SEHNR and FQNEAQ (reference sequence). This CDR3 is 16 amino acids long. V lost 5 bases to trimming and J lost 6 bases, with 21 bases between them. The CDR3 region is CASSPVDQGLTDTQYF. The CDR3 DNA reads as TGTGCCAGCAGCCCCGTGGATCAGGGCCTCACGGATACGCAGTATTTT.

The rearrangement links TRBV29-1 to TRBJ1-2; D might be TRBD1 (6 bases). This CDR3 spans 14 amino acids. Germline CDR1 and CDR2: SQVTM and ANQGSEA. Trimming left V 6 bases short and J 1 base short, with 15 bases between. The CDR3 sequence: CSVLTGQYNYGYTF. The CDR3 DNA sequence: TGCAGCGTCCTTACGGGACAATATAACTATGGCTACACCTTC.

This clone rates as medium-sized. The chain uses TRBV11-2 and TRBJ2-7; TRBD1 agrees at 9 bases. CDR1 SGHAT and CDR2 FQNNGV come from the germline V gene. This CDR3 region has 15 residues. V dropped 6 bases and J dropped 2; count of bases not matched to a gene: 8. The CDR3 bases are TGTGCCAGCAGACCAACCGACAGGGGGACCTACGAGCAGTACTTC. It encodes CASRPTDRGTYEQYF. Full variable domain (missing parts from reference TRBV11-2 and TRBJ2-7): EAGVAQSPRYKIIEKRQSVAFWCNPISGHATLYWYQQILGQGPKLLIQFQNNGVVDDSQLPKDRFSAERLKGVDSTLKIQPAKLEDSAVYLCASRPTDRGTYEQYFGPGTRLTVT.

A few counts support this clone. CDR3 protein: CSGTTGPAGYTF. CDR3 nucleotides: TGCAGCGGAACGACAGGCCCAGCCGGCTACACCTTC. The chain recombines TRBV29-1 with TRBJ1-2; possibly TRBD1 for D (6 bases). Germline lookup yields CDR1 SQVTM and CDR2 ANQGSEA. The V end was cut by 7 bases, the J end by 8 bases, with 17 bases between. This CDR3 contains 12 residues.

CDR3 region: CASSSQGARAFF. For the CDR3, the DNA is TGTGCCAGCAGCTCCCAGGGGGCCAGGGCTTTCTTT. J is TRBJ1-1 and V is TRBV11-3, with 8 bases matching TRBD1. The germline V gene has CDR1 SGHNT and CDR2 YENEEA. CDR3 length: 12 amino acids. V trimming: 4 bases; J trimming: 11 bases; junction bases outside the gene matches: 6.

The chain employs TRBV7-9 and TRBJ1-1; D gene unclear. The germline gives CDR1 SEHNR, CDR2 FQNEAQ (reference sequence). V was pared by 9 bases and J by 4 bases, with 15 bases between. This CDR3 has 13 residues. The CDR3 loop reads CASKANYLTEAFF. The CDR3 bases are TGTGCCAGTAAAGCCAACTATCTCACTGAAGCTTTCTTT.

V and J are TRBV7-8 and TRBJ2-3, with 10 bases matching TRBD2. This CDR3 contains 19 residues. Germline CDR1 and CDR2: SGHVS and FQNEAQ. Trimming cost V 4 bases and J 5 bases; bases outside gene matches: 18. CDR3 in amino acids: CASSSARLLSGGAKDTQYF. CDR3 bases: TGTGCCAGCAGCTCCGCAAGATTACTAAGCGGGGGGGCTAAAGATACGCAGTATTTT.

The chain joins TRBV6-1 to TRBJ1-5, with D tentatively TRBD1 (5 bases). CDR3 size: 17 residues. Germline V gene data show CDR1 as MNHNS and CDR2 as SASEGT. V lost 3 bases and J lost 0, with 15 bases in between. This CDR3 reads CASSEFQGAYSNQPQHF. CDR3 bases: TGTGCCAGCAGTGAGTTTCAGGGAGCCTATAGCAATCAGCCCCAGCATTTT.

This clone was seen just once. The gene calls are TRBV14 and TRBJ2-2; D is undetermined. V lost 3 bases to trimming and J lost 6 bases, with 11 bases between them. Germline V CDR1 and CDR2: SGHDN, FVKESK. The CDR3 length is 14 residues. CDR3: CASSQLVGAGELFF. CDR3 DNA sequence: TGTGCCAGCAGCCAGCTTGTTGGGGCCGGGGAGCTGTTTTTT. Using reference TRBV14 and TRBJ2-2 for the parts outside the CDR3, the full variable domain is EAGVTQFPSHSVIEKGQTVTLRCDPISGHDNLYWYRRVMGKEIKFLLHFVKESKQDESGMPNNRFLAERTGGTYSTLKVQPAELEDSGVYFCASSQLVGAGELFFGEGSRLTVL.

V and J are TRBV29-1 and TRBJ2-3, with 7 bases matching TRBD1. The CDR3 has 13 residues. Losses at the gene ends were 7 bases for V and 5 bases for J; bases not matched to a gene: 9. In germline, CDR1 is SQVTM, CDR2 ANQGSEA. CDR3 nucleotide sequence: TGCAGCGCCCTGACAGGGACGGGAGATACGCAGTATTTT. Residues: CSALTGTGDTQYF.

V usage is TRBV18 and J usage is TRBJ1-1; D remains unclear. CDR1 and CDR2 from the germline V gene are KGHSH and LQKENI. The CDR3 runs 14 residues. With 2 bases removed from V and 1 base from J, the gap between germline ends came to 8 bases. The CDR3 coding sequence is TGTGCCAGCTCACCATACCAGGCGAACACTGAAGCTTTCTTT. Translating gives CASSPYQANTEAFF.

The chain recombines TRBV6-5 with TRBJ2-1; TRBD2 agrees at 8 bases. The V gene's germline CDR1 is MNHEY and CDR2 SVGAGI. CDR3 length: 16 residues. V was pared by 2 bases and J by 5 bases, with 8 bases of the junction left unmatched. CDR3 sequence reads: CASSYAGTRRNNEQFF. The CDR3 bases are TGTGCCAGCAGTTACGCAGGGACTAGACGAAACAATGAGCAGTTCTTC.

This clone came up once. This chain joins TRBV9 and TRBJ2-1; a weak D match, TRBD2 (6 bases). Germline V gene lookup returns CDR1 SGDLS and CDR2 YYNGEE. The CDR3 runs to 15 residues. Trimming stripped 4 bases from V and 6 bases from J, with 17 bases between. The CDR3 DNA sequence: TGTGCCAGCAGCCCGAACCGGGACTTGTCCAATGAGCAGTTCTTC. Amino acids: CASSPNRDLSNEQFF. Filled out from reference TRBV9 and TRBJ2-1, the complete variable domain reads DSGVTQTPKHLITATGQRVTLRCSPRSGDLSVYWYQQSLDQGLQFLIQYYNGEERAKGNILERFSAQQFPDLHSELNLSSLELGDSALYFCASSPNRDLSNEQFFGPGTRLTVL.

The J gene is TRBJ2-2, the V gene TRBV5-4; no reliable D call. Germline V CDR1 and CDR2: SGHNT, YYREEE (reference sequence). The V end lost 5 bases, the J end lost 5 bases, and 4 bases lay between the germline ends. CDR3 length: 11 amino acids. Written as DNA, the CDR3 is TGTGCCAGCAGAGCGACCGGGGAGCTGTTTTTT. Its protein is CASRATGELFF.